A selection of T cell receptor beta chains follows, all from one sample in a study of cytomegalovirus exposure and HLA in healthy donors. The protocol was immunoSEQ multiplex PCR, while the TCRdb copy is restricted to in-frame clones and leaves out a portion. The listing records around 84,000 clones. Sample: PBMCs. These receptors were obtained from a man aged 30-40 years in good health and CMV-seronegative. The CDR3 runs from the conserved cysteine through the conserved F or W. Fields, in order: V gene, J gene, CDR3 protein.

TRBV7-8,TRBJ1-5,CASRKDRGQNQPQHF
TRBV29-1,TRBJ1-5,CSVGSGPRGQPQHF
TRBV5-1,TRBJ1-1,CASSPTVLMNTEAFF
TRBV9,TRBJ1-1,CASSVGSSIKNTEAFF
TRBV4-3,TRBJ1-6,CASSQKQGEESPLHF
TRBV21-1,TRBJ2-7,CASSKRAGEGGSYEQYF
TRBV5-6,TRBJ2-1,CASSLGFNEQFF
TRBV10-3,TRBJ1-2,CAISASGQGLSGYTF
TRBV5-1,TRBJ1-4,CASSFQQGAIEKLFF
TRBV10-3,TRBJ2-7,CAISESPRYEQYF
TRBV30,TRBJ1-5,CAWSVRSNQPQHF
TRBV5-6,TRBJ2-7,CASSQTRSEQYF
TRBV19,TRBJ2-7,CASNRAGGSYEQYF
TRBV9,TRBJ2-3,CASTRDRGTDTQYF
TRBV10-3,TRBJ2-6,CAIRRGGSGANVLTF
TRBV19,TRBJ1-1,CASSPRAGGAFF
TRBV19,TRBJ1-1,CASSDRGTANTEAFF
TRBV5-1,TRBJ1-4,CASSKLTNEKLFF
TRBV6-5,TRBJ2-2,CASSYGLGDLIGELFF
TRBV7-9,TRBJ1-1,CASSLSGSEAFF
TRBV25-1,TRBJ2-5,CASSERAGHETQYF
TRBV5-1,TRBJ2-5,CASSMGTAGMETQYF
TRBV5-1,TRBJ2-3,CASSSGLAGTTDTQYF
TRBV6-5,TRBJ2-1,CASSYSTGTGANEQFF
TRBV6-6,TRBJ2-1,CASSSVRDYNEQFF
TRBV7-3,TRBJ2-7,CASSSGTGAREQYF
TRBV6-5,TRBJ2-1,CASSSGTGDFGEQFF
TRBV5-4,TRBJ1-2,CASSLVAGAVRGYTF
TRBV11-2,TRBJ1-2,CASSLGTGDGYTF
TRBV7-6,TRBJ1-2,CASSLGDRETGGYTF
TRBV2,TRBJ2-1,CASADRDFPGDEQFF
TRBV4-1,TRBJ1-5,CASSQGPLQKSNQPQHF
TRBV5-1,TRBJ2-1,CASSLDGDTYNEQFF
TRBV5-1,TRBJ2-2,CASSFSSSAGGELFF
TRBV6-1,TRBJ1-5,CASRRTGRNQPQHF
TRBV7-2,TRBJ2-7,CASSFNLAGGEQYF
TRBV6-1,TRBJ1-1,CASRLGQGDTEAFF
TRBV2,TRBJ2-5,CASLAGGRRETQYF
TRBV7-9,TRBJ1-2,CASAGTDDYGYTF
TRBV7-8,TRBJ1-1,CASSLRQGAEAFF